This is a list of T cell receptor beta chains from one sample in a study of CD8+ T cells in alopecia areata. Profiling relied on immunoSEQ multiplex PCR, and the TCRdb table lists in-frame clones only, not all of them. The table has about 150,000 clones, around 54% seen once. Sample: CD4+ T cells sorted from blood. These receptors were collected from a human donor in good health. The CDR3 runs from the conserved cysteine through the conserved F or W. A D gene is named only where the DNA matches it firmly. Expanded clones are given a class, and other clones once, few, many or no size at all.

TGTGCCTGGAGTAACGAGGGAACAGGGGCTTTCTTT	CAWSNEGTGAFF	.	TRBV30	TRBJ1-1	.
TGTGCCAGCAGTTTAAGAGGGTCCTACGAGCAGTACTTC	CASSLRGSYEQYF	.	TRBV27	TRBJ2-7	.
TGCAGCGTCTTAGGTGGAAGCAATCAGCCCCAGCATTTT	CSVLGGSNQPQHF	once	TRBV29-1	TRBJ1-5	.
TGCGCCAGCAGCCACGGGACTAGCTTCCAAGAGACCCAGTACTTC	CASSHGTSFQETQYF	.	TRBV5-1	TRBJ2-5	TRBD2
TGCGCCAGCAGCTTCGGGAGAGAGAGTACAGATACGCAGTATTTT	CASSFGRESTDTQYF	.	TRBV5-1	TRBJ2-3	.
TGCAGCTCCCACAGGGGCGGCAATGAGCAGTTCTTC	CSSHRGGNEQFF	.	TRBV29-1	TRBJ2-1	TRBD1
TGTGCCAGCAAGCCGGGGCAGGGGCAGTGGGATGGCTACACCTTC	CASKPGQGQWDGYTF	.	TRBV2	TRBJ1-2	.
TGTGCCTGGAGTGGTCACAGAAGCTCTGGGGCCAACGTCCTGACTTTC	CAWSGHRSSGANVLTF	.	TRBV30	TRBJ2-6	.
TGCAGCACTAGCCGGGACCTAGAAGAGACCCAGTACTTC	CSTSRDLEETQYF	few	TRBV29-1	TRBJ2-5	.
TGCGCCAGCATGCCAGGGGGGTCTACTGAAGCTTTCTTT	CASMPGGSTEAFF	once	TRBV23-1	TRBJ1-1	TRBD1
TGCGCCAGCAGCCAAGGATTCTCGGGACAGGGAAACTATGGCTACACCTTC	CASSQGFSGQGNYGYTF	.	TRBV4-1	TRBJ1-2	TRBD1
TGTGCCTGGAGTGGGGGAGGGTTTGAAGCTTTCTTT	CAWSGGGFEAFF	.	TRBV30	TRBJ1-1	.
TGTGCCAGCAGCTCTACTCTTCAGGGTCCTACGGCCTTC	CASSSTLQGPTAF	.	TRBV5-6	TRBJ1-2	.
TGTGCCAGCTCCACCTCGTGGGTTAAAGACACTGAAGCTTTCTTT	CASSTSWVKDTEAFF	.	TRBV18	TRBJ1-1	.
TGCAGCGTTCCCGGACTAGTTGGAGATACGCAGTATTTT	CSVPGLVGDTQYF	.	TRBV29-1	TRBJ2-3	TRBD2
TGTGCCAGCAGCTTAGGGGGAGGGACTCAGCCCCAGCATTTT	CASSLGGGTQPQHF	.	TRBV7-2	TRBJ1-5	.
TGCAGCGCAAACAGGGGCCACACCATATATTTT	CSANRGHTIYF	once	TRBV29-1	TRBJ1-3	TRBD1
TGTGCCAGCAGAGGGGGTGGCTACGAGCAGTACTTC	CASRGGGYEQYF	.	TRBV2	TRBJ2-7	.
TGTGCCTGGAGTCCCTCCGGAGGCCGTGAGCAGTTCTTC	CAWSPSGGREQFF	.	TRBV30	TRBJ2-1	.
TGTGCCAGCAGTTACTTCGGCGGCTCCTACAATGAGCAGTTCTTC	CASSYFGGSYNEQFF	.	TRBV6-5	TRBJ2-1	.
TGCGCCAGCAGCGTATCCGGGACACCTCAAGAGACCCAGTACTTC	CASSVSGTPQETQYF	.	TRBV5-1	TRBJ2-5	.
TGCGCCGGGATCTTCCTCGGCACTGAAGCTTTCTTT	CAGIFLGTEAFF	.	TRBV23-1	TRBJ1-1	.
TGTGCCATCACCGCAGGGGGCGAGCAGTACTTC	CAITAGGEQYF	.	TRBV10-3	TRBJ2-7	TRBD1
TGTGCCAGCAGCCACCCTGGACAGGGACGTAACGGCTACACCTTC	CASSHPGQGRNGYTF	.	TRBV5-4	TRBJ1-2	TRBD1
TGCGCCAGCAGCCCGGTATACAATGAGCAGTTCTTC	CASSPVYNEQFF	.	TRBV5-1	TRBJ2-1	.
TGTGCCAGCAGCCTCCGGGACGTAAAGAGGGGGCAGTTCTTC	CASSLRDVKRGQFF	.	TRBV5-6	TRBJ2-1	.
TGTGCCAGCAGTGGTACAGGGGCTGGTGGCTACACCTTC	CASSGTGAGGYTF	.	TRBV6-1	TRBJ1-2	TRBD1
TGTGCCAGCAGTTTCCGACAGGGTCCCCAAGAGACCCAGTACTTC	CASSFRQGPQETQYF	.	TRBV27	TRBJ2-5	TRBD1
TGTGCCAGCACTGATAGCGGGAGAGGCGAGCAGTACTTC	CASTDSGRGEQYF	few	TRBV21-1	TRBJ2-7	.
TGTGCCATCAGTGAGTCGGCAGGCGGTCAGCCCCAGCATTTT	CAISESAGGQPQHF	once	TRBV10-3	TRBJ1-5	.
TGTGCCAGCAGGCCCAACTCGGGACTAGCTCTAGGCGAGCAGTACTTC	CASRPNSGLALGEQYF	.	TRBV27	TRBJ2-7	TRBD2
TGCAGCGTTGCCACCGGGACGAACACCGGGGAGCTGTTTTTT	CSVATGTNTGELFF	.	TRBV29-1	TRBJ2-2	.
TGTGCCTGGAGTGTAAACGGGATTTTGAAGTTCTTC	CAWSVNGILKFF	.	TRBV30	TRBJ2-1	.
TGCGCCAGCAGATTGGACAGTGCGAACACTGAAGCTTTCTTT	CASRLDSANTEAFF	few	TRBV5-1	TRBJ1-1	.
TGTGCCAGCAGCACCGCATTCCAAGAGACCCAGTACTTC	CASSTAFQETQYF	.	TRBV7-9	TRBJ2-5	.
TGCAGCGCCGGGGGACACCTCGTCACAGATACGCAGTATTTT	CSAGGHLVTDTQYF	.	TRBV29-1	TRBJ2-3	.
TGTGCCAGCACGGGACTAGCGGGAGCCTACGAGCAGTACTTC	CASTGLAGAYEQYF	.	TRBV2	TRBJ2-7	TRBD2
TGCAGCGTTGTCCCGACAGGGAATGAAAAACTGTTTTTT	CSVVPTGNEKLFF	.	TRBV29-1	TRBJ1-4	TRBD1
TGCGCCAGCAGCTTTTTTGTCTTAGCGGAATACAATGAGCAGTTCTTC	CASSFFVLAEYNEQFF	once	TRBV5-1	TRBJ2-1	.
TGCAGCGCGGGAGTAGTTACTGAAGCTTTCTTT	CSAGVVTEAFF	.	TRBV29-1	TRBJ1-1	.
TGCAGCGGAGCAGGAGCGGGAGGCGTCACCGGGGAGCTGTTTTTT	CSGAGAGGVTGELFF	few	TRBV29-1	TRBJ2-2	TRBD2
TGTGCCAGCAAGTCGGGGGAGGGCTCAGATACGCAGTATTTT	CASKSGEGSDTQYF	.	TRBV27	TRBJ2-3	TRBD2
TGTGCCAGCTCAACATTGCAGACCGACACCGGGGAGCTGTTTTTT	CASSTLQTDTGELFF	few	TRBV18	TRBJ2-2	.
TGCGCCAGCAGCCAATCCAGCGGGGACCAAGAGACCCAGTACTTC	CASSQSSGDQETQYF	.	TRBV4-1	TRBJ2-5	TRBD2
TGTGCCTGGAGTGTCCCGGGACAGGGGGGCTACGAGCAGTACTTC	CAWSVPGQGGYEQYF	.	TRBV30	TRBJ2-7	TRBD1
TGCGCCAGCAGCCAAGATGACCGGAGAAACACCGGGGAGCTGTTTTTT	CASSQDDRRNTGELFF	.	TRBV4-1	TRBJ2-2	.
TGCGCCAGCAGCTTGACAGCCAACTCCTACAATGAGCAGTTCTTC	CASSLTANSYNEQFF	.	TRBV5-1	TRBJ2-1	.
TGTGCCAGCAGCTTAGCCGGGACGGCAAACACCGGGGAGCTGTTTTTT	CASSLAGTANTGELFF	.	TRBV7-9	TRBJ2-2	.